The clone carrying this T cell receptor beta chain showed up just a few times. The target antigen is unknown. This record belongs to a study of cytomegalovirus exposure and HLA in healthy donors. Across the whole study: Among about 179 million T cells, an earlier analysis found 117 million unique TCR beta sequences. Findings and limits, study-wide: As a later analysis revealed, the rate of TCR association differed by HLA locus, with DRB1 most and HLA-C fewest. Roughly uniform depth of sequencing across donors was assumed in presence/absence analyses.

Although they were nominally healthy when sampled, donors likely had unrecorded immune exposures. Germline lookup yields CDR1 LNHDA and CDR2 SQIVND (reference sequence). The junction had 9 bases not matched to a gene; V was cut back by 10 bases and J by 2 bases. There are 14 residues in the CDR3. The PCR ran on 60 Vbeta and 13 Jbeta primers. Only in-frame clones appear in the TCRdb table, and some are missing; sequencing was by immunoSEQ multiplex PCR. The table records 99,000 or so clones, approximately 80% of them present only once. The sequencing input was PBMCs. This sequence joins TRBV19 and TRBJ2-7, with 9 bases aligning to TRBD1. This TCR derives from a woman aged 18-30 years in good health and CMV-seropositive. This CDR3 reads CATQIGTGTYEQYF. CDR3 sequence (DNA): TGTGCCACCCAAATCGGGACAGGGACCTACGAGCAGTACTTC.